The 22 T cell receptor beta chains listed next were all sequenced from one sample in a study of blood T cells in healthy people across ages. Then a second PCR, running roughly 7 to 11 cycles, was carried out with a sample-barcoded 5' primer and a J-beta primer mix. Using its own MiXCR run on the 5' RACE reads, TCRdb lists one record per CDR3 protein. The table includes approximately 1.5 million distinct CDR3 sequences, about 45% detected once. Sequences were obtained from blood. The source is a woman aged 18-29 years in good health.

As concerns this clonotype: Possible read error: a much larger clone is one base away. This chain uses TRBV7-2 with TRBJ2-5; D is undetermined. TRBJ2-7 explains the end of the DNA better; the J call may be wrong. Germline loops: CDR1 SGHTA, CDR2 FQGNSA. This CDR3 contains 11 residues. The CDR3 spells CTSSLVGEQYF. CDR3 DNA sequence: TGTACCAGCAGCTTAGTTGGCGAGCAGTACTTC.

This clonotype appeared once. In DNA, the CDR3 is TGTGCCAGCAGCCCCCTCACCAATGAGCAGTACTTC. It translates to CASSPLTNEQYF. This chain joins TRBV11-2 and TRBJ2-5; D gene uncertain. The germline gives CDR1 SGHAT, CDR2 FQNNGV. Trimming removed 5 bases from V and 11 bases from J, with 15 bases in between. The CDR3 is made up of 12 amino acids.

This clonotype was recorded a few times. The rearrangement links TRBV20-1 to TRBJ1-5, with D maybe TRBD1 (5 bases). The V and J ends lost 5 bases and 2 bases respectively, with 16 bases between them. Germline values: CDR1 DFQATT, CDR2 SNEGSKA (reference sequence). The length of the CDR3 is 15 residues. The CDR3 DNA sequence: TGCAGTGCTTGGAAAGGGGTAGGTGGCAATCAGCCCCAGCATTTT. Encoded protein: CSAWKGVGGNQPQHF.

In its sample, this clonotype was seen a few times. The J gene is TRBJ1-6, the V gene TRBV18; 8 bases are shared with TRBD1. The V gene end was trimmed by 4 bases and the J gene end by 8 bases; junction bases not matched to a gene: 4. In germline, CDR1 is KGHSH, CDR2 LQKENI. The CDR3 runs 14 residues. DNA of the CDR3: TGTGCCAGCTCACATCAGGACAGGGATTCACCCCTCCACTTT. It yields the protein CASSHQDRDSPLHF.

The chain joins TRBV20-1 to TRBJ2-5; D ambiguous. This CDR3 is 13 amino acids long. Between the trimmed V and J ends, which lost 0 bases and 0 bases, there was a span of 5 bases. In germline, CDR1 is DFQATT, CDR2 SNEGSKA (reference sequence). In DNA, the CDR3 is TGCAGTGCTAGAGAAACGGACCAAGAGACCCAGTACTTC. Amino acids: CSARETDQETQYF.

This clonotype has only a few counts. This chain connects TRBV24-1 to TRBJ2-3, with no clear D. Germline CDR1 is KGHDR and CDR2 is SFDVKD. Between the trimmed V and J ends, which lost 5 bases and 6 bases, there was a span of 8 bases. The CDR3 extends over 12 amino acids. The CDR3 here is CATSAEQDTQYF. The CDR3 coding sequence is TGTGCCACCAGTGCGGAGCAGGATACGCAGTATTTT.

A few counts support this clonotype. Here the CDR3 DNA reads TGTGCCAGCAGTTACCTCCCAGAGACCCAGTACTTC. Translation: CASSYLPETQYF. V usage is TRBV6-2 or TRBV6-3 and J usage is TRBJ2-5; no clear D gene. The length of the CDR3 is 12 residues. Germline V lookup: CDR1 MNHEY, CDR2 SVGEGT. With 2 bases removed from V and 4 bases from J, the gap between germline ends came to 5 bases.

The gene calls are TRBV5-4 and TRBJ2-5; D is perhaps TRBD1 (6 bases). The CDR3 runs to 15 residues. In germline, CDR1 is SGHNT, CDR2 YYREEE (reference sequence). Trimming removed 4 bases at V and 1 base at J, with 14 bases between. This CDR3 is CASSISTGFQETQYF. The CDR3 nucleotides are TGTGCCAGCAGCATCAGTACAGGGTTCCAAGAGACCCAGTACTTC.

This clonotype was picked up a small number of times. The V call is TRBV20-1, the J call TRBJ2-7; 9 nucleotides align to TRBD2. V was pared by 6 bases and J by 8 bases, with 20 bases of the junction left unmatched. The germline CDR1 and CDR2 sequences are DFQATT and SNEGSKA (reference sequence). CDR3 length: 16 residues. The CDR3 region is CSARIPGLATMGQQYF. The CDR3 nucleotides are TGCAGTGCCCGAATCCCCGGACTAGCGACAATGGGGCAGCAGTACTTC.

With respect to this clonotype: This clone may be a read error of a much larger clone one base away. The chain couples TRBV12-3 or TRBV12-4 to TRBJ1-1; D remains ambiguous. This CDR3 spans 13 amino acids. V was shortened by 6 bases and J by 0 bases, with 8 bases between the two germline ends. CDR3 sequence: CASRWTLNTEAFF. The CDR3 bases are TGTGCCAGCAGATGGACCCTGAACACTGAAGCTTTCTTT.

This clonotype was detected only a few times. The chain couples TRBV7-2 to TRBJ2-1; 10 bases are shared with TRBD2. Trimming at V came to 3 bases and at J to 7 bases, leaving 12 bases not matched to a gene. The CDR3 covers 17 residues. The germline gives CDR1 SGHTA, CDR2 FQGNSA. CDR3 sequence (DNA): TGTGCCAGCAGCTTCCGAGAGAGCCCTAGCGGGGGAAATGAGCAGTTCTTC. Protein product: CASSFRESPSGGNEQFF.

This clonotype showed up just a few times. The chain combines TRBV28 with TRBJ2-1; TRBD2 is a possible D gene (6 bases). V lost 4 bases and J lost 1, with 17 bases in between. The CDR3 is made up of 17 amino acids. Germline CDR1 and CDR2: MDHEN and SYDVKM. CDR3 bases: TGTGCCAGCAGTTATGGCCGTTTCGCGGGGTCCTACAATGAGCAGTTCTTC. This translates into CASSYGRFAGSYNEQFF. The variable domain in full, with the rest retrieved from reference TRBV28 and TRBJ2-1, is DVKVTQSSRYLVKRTGEKVFLECVQDMDHENMFWYRQDPGLGLRLIYFSYDVKMKEKGDIPEGYSVSREKKERFSLILESASTNQTSMYLCASSYGRFAGSYNEQFFGPGTRLTVL.

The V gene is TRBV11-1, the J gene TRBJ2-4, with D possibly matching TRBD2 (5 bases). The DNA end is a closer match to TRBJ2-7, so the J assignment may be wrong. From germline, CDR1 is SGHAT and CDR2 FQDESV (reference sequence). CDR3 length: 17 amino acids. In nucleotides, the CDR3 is TGTGCCAGCAGCCCCCGGCGGGCGCCGAAAACCTCCTACGAGCAGTACTTC. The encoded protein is CASSPRRAPKTSYEQYF.

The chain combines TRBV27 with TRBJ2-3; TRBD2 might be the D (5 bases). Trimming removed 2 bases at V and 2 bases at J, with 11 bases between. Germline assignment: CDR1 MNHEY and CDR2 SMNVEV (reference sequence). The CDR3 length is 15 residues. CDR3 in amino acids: CASSLEISATDTQYF. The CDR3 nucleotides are TGTGCCAGCAGTTTAGAGATTAGCGCCACAGATACGCAGTATTTT.

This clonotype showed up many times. CDR3 DNA: TGCAGTGCCGGACAGGGATCCTATGGCTACACCTTC. Translation gives CSAGQGSYGYTF. This chain joins TRBV29-1 and TRBJ1-2, with 8 bases matching TRBD1. This CDR3 is built from 12 residues. Germline V lookup: CDR1 SQVTM, CDR2 ANQGSEA.

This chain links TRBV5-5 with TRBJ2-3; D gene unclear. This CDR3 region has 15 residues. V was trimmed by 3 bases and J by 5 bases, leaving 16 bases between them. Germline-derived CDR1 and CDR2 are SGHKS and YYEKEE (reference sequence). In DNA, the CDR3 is TGTGCCAGCAGCTCTCTTAAGAGACCGGTAGATACGCAGTATTTT. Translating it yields CASSSLKRPVDTQYF. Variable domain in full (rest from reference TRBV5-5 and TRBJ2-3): DAGVTQSPTHLIKTRGQQVTLRCSPISGHKSVSWYQQVLGQGPQFIFQYYEKEERGRGNFPDRFSARQFPNYSSELNVNALLLGDSALYLCASSSLKRPVDTQYFGPGTRLTVL.

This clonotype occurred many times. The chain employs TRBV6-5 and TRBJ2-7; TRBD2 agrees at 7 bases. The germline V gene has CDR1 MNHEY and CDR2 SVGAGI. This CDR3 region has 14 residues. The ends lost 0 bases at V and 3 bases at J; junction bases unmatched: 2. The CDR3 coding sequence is TGTGCCAGCAGTTACTCAAGCGGGAACTACGAGCAGTACTTC. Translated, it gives CASSYSSGNYEQYF.

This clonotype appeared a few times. CDR3 region: CASSDRASGYTF. CDR3 DNA: TGTGCCAGCAGTGACAGGGCGTCTGGCTACACCTTC. This chain uses TRBV6-4 with TRBJ1-2; D unclear. This CDR3 has 12 residues. In germline, CDR1 is MRHNA, CDR2 SNTAGT. V dropped 2 bases and J dropped 7 bases, with 8 bases sitting between them.

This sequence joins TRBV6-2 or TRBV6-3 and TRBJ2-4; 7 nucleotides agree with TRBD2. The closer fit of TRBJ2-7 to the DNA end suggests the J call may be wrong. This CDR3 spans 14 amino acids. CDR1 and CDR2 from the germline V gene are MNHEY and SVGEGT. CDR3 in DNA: TGTGCCAGCAGGCACGGGAGGTCCACCTACGAGCAGTACTTC. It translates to CASRHGRSTYEQYF.

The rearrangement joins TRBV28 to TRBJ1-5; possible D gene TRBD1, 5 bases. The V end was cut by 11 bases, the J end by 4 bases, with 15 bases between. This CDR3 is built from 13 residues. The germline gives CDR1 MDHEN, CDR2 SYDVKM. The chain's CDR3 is CAGKGTANQPQHF. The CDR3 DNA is TGTGCCGGCAAAGGGACCGCAAATCAGCCCCAGCATTTT.

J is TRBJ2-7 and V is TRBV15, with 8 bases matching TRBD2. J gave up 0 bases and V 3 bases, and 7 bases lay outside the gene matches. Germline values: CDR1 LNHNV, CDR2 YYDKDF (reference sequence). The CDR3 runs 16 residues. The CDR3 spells CATSSRSGESSYEQYF. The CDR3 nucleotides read TGTGCCACCAGCAGCCGTAGCGGGGAGAGCTCCTACGAGCAGTACTTC. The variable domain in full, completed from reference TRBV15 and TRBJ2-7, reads DAMVIQNPRYQVTQFGKPVTLSCSQTLNHNVMYWYQQKSSQAPKLLFHYYDKDFNNEADTPDNFQSRRPNTSFCFLDIRSPGLGDTAMYLCATSSRSGESSYEQYFGPGTRLTVT.

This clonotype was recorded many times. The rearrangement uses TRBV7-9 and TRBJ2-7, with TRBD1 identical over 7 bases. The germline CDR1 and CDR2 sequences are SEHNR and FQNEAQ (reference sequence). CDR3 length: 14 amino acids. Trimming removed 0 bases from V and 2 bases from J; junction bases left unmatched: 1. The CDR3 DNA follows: TGTGCCAGCAGCTTAGCCGGGACAGCCTACGAGCAGTACTTC. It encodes CASSLAGTAYEQYF.